This T cell receptor beta chain was captured by sequencing in a study of blood T cell repertoires in COVID-19. The data were produced by immunoSEQ multiplex PCR, yet TCRdb's version contains in-frame clones alone and is incomplete. The sample lists about 100,000 clones, around 81% seen once, with over 10% in the top ten. The CDR3 has 16 residues. V was shortened by 3 bases and J by 4 bases, with 15 bases between the two germline ends. Germline CDR1 reads KGHDR; CDR2 reads SFDVKD. This clone showed up just a few times. The clonotype was recovered from a man in his forties or fifties with active or convalescent COVID-19. The chain employs TRBV24-1 and TRBJ1-5; D possibly corresponds to TRBD1 (5 bases). Sequencing used peripheral blood. The CDR3 sequence: CATSDRGIGGNQPQHF. In DNA form, the CDR3 reads TGTGCCACCAGTGATCGGGGGATTGGGGGTAATCAGCCCCAGCATTTT.